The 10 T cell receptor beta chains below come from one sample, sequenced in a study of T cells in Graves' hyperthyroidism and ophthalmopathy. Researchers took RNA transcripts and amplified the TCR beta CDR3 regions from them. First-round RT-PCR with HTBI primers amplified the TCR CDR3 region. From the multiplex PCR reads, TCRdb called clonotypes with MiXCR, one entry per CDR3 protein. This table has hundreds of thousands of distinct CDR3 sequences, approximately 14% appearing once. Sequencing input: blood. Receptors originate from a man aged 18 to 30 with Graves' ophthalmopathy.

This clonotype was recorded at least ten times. Here the CDR3 reads CASSPLRVNTEAFF. CDR3 sequence (DNA): TGTGCCAGCTCACCACTCAGGGTGAACACTGAAGCTTTCTTT. The genes are TRBV18 and TRBJ1-1; possible D gene TRBD1, 5 bases. Deletions cut 1 base from V and 0 bases from J, with 6 bases between. The CDR3 extends over 14 amino acids. Germline V lookup: CDR1 KGHSH, CDR2 LQKENI.

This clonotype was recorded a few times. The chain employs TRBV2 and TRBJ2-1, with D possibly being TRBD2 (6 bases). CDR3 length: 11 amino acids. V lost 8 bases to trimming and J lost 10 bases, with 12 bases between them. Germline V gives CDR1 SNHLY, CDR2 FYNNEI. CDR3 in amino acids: CASALAWEQFF. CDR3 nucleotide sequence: TGTGCCAGCGCACTAGCATGGGAGCAGTTCTTC.

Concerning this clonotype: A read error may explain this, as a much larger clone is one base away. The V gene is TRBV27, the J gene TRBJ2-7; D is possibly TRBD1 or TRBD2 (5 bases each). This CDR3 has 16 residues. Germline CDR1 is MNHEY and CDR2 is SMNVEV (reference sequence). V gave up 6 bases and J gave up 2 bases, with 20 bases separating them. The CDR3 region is CASRTQGPKRAYEQYF. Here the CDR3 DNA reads TGTGCCAGCAGAACCCAGGGTCCCAAGAGGGCCTACGAGCAGTACTTC.

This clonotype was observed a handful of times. Written as DNA, the CDR3 is TGCGCCAGCAGCTACAGGGGGAGCGAGCAGTACTTC. Protein: CASSYRGSEQYF. This chain connects TRBV5-1 to TRBJ2-7; 8 bases match TRBD1. V lost 3 bases, J lost 6 bases, and 2 bases stayed unmatched. From germline, CDR1 is SGHRS and CDR2 YFSETQ. This CDR3 has 12 amino acids.

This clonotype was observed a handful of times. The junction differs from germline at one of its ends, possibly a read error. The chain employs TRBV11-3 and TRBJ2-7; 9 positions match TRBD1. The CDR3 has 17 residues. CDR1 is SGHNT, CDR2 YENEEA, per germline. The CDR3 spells CASSLDPSRDRDHEQYF. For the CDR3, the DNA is TGTGCCAGCAGCCTAGACCCCAGCCGGGACAGGGACCACGAGCAGTACTTC. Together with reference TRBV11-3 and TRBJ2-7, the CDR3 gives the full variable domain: EAGVVQSPRYKIIEKKQPVAFWCNPISGHNTLYWYLQNLGQGPELLIRYENEEAVDDSQLPKDRFSAERLKGVDSTLKIQPAELGDSAVYLCASSLDPSRDRDHEQYFGPGTRLTVT.

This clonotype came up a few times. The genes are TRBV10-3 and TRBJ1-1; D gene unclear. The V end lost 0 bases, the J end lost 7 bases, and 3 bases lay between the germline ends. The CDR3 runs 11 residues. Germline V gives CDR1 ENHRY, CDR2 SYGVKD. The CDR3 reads CAISESNEAFF. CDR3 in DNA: TGTGCCATCAGTGAGTCGAATGAAGCTTTCTTT.

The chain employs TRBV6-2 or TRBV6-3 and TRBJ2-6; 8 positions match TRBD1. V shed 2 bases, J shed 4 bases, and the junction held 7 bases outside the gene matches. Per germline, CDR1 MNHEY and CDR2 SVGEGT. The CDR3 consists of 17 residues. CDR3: CASSYPTGVGGANVLTF. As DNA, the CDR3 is TGTGCCAGCAGTTACCCGACAGGGGTGGGGGGGGCCAACGTCCTGACTTTC.

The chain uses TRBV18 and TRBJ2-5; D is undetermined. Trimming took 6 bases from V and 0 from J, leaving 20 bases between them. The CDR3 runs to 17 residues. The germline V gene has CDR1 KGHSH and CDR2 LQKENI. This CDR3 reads CASSNAPPQMYQETQYF. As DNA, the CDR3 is TGTGCCAGCTCGAACGCACCTCCCCAAATGTACCAAGAGACCCAGTACTTC.

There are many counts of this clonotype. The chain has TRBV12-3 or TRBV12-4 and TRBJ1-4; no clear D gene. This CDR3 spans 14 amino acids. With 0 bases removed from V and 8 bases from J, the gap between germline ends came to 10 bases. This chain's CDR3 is CASSLARSGEKLFF. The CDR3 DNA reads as TGTGCCAGCAGTTTAGCGCGTTCTGGGGAAAAACTGTTTTTT.

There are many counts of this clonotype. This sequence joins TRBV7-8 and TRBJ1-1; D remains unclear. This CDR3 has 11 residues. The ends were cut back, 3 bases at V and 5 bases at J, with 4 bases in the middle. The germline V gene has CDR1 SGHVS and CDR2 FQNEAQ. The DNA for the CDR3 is TGTGCCAGCAGCTTTGGGACTGAAGCTTTCTTT. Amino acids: CASSFGTEAFF.